This entry is about one T cell receptor beta chain. What it binds is not known. These data originate in a study of post-analysis software for immune sequencing data. General study points: Strong same-batch co-clustering of samples appeared with F measure clustering.

cDNA libraries for TCR beta contained unique molecular identifiers. Yield was 450,000 to 650,000 cDNA molecules from approximately 0.91 to 9.4 million T cells. Each CDR3 protein gets one entry after TCRdb re-called the PCR reads with MiXCR. The sample has some 800,000 distinct CDR3 sequences; around 46% are singletons. The source of this sequence is a girl aged 10 to 17 with multiple sclerosis. The sequencing sample was made of blood.

CDR3 amino acids: CASSLGAAYQPQHF. In nucleotides, the CDR3 is TGTGCCAGCAGCTTGGGGGCGGCATATCAGCCCCAGCATTTT. V gene TRBV5-6 combines with J gene TRBJ1-5; no clear D gene. CDR3 length: 14 residues. Germline V gene lookup returns CDR1 SGHDT and CDR2 YYEEEE. V dropped 0 bases and J dropped 5 bases, with 9 bases sitting between them.